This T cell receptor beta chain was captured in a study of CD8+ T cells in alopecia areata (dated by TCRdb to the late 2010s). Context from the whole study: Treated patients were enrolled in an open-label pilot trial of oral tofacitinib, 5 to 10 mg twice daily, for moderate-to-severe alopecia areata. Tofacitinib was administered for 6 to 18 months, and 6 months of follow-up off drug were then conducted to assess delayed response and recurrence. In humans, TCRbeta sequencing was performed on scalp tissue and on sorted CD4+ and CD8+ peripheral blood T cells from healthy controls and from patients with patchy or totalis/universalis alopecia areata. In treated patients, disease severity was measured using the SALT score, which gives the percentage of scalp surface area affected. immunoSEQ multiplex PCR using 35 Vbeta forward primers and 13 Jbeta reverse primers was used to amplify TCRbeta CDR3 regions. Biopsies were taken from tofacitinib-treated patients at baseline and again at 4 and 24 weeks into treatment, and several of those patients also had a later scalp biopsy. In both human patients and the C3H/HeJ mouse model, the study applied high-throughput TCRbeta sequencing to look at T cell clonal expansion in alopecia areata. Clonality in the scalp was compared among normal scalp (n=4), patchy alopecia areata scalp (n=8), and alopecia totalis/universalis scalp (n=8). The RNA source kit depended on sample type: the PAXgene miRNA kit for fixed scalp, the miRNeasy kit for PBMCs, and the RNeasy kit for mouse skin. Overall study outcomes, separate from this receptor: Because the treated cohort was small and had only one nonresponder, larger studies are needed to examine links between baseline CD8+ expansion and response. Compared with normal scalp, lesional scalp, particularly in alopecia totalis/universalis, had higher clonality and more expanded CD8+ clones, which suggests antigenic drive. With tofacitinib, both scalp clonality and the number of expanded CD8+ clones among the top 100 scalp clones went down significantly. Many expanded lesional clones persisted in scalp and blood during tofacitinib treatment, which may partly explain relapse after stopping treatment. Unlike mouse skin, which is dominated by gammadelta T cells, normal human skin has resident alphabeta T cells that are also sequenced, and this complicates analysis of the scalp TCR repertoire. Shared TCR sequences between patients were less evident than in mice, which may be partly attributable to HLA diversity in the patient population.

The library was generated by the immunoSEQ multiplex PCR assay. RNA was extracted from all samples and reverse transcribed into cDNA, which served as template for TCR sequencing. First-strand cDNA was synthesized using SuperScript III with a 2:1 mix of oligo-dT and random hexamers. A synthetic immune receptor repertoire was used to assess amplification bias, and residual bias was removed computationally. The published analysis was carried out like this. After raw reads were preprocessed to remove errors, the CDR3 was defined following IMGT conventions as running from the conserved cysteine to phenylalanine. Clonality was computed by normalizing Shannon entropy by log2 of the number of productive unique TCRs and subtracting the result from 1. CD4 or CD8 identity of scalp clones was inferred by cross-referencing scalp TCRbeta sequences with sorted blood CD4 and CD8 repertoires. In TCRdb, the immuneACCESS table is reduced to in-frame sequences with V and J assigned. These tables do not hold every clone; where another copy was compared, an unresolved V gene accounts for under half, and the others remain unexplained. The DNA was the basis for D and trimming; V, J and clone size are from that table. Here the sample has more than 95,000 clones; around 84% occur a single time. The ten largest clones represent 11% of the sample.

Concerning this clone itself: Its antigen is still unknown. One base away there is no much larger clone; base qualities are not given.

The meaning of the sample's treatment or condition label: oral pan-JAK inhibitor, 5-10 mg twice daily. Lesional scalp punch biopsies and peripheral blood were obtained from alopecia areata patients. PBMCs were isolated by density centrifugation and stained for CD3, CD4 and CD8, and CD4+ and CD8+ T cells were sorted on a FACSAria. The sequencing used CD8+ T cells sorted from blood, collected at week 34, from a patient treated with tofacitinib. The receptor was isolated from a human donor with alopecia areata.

The nucleotide sequence reads as follows: TGTGCTAGTGGTGCCAGTGAGCAGTTCTTC. Its amino acids are CASGASEQFF. The receptor chain draws on TRBV12-5 and TRBJ2-1, with the D gene uncertain. Inclusive of the bounding cysteine and phenylalanine, the CDR3 is 10 residues long. Just CDR3 DNA is preserved here, 30 bases in frame from base 1. CDR1 LGHNT and CDR2 FRNRAP were looked up in the germline V gene. A distance of 5 bases separates the germline ends of V and J, which lose 5 bases and 9 bases respectively.